Below are 11 T cell receptor beta chains sequenced from a single sample in a study of control samples from healthy donors and cancer patients. Here immunoSEQ multiplex PCR was the method, and the copy in TCRdb shows in-frame clones only, minus some. Here the sample spans 100,000 to 120,000 clones, over 75% being singletons. The sample comprised PBMCs. Every receptor here comes from an older woman with lung cancer.

V is TRBV29-1 and J is TRBJ1-1; 10 bases match TRBD1. Looked up from germline, CDR1 is SQVTM and CDR2 is ANQGSEA. CDR3 length: 13 residues. Losses at the gene ends were 6 bases for V and 7 bases for J; bases not matched to a gene: 8. The CDR3 DNA sequence: TGCAGCGTGGCCGGACAGGGGGTACTTGAAGCTTTCTTT. It is translated as CSVAGQGVLEAFF.

This chain joins TRBV7-3 and TRBJ2-6; D gene uncertain. Germline CDR1 and CDR2: SGHTA and FQGTGA. This CDR3 spans 14 amino acids. V gave up 1 base and J gave up 2 bases, with 3 bases separating them. For the CDR3, the DNA is TGTGCCAGCAGCTTAATAGCTGGGGCCAACGTCCTGACTTTC. Its translation is CASSLIAGANVLTF.

The chain joins TRBV27 to TRBJ1-5; TRBD1 agrees at 9 bases. V lost 6 bases and J lost 10; bases outside the gene matches: 10. The CDR3 runs to 14 residues. Germline CDR1 and CDR2: MNHEY and SMNVEV (reference sequence). Here the CDR3 DNA reads TGTGCCAGCAGCCCCGGGACAGGGAGCCTCCCCCAGCATTTT. It codes for CASSPGTGSLPQHF.

In this sample, this clone turned up once. Germline is not matched at one junction end, which may reflect a read error. The chain carries TRBV7-3 and TRBJ2-5; no reliable D call. The CDR3 has 13 residues. Germline V CDR1 and CDR2: SGHTA, FQGTGA. CDR3 in DNA: TGTGCCAGCAGCCCCCCGGACCAAGAGGCCCAGTACTTC. The encoded protein is CASSPPDQEAQYF.

The sample holds one count of this clone. The chain uses TRBV7-9 and TRBJ2-1; D not resolved. The CDR3 is 14 amino acids. The germline V gene encodes CDR1 SEHNR and CDR2 FQNEAQ (reference sequence). V dropped 1 base and J dropped 4 bases, with 8 bases sitting between them. This chain's CDR3 is CASSLVELYNEQFF. The CDR3 nucleotides are TGTGCCAGCAGCTTAGTAGAACTATACAATGAGCAGTTCTTC.

The chain carries TRBV19 and TRBJ1-6, with 8 nucleotides matching TRBD1. Losses at the gene ends were 9 bases for V and 6 bases for J; bases not matched to a gene: 4. From germline, CDR1 is LNHDA and CDR2 SQIVND (reference sequence). The CDR3 runs 13 residues. The CDR3 here is CASLDRGNSPLHF. The CDR3 bases are TGTGCCAGCCTCGACAGGGGTAATTCACCCCTCCACTTT.

The chain uses TRBV14 and TRBJ1-1; D uncertain. CDR1 and CDR2 (germline): SGHDN, FVKESK. This CDR3 contains 15 residues. V lost 1 base and J lost 0, with 9 bases in between. The CDR3 coding sequence is TGTGCCAGCAGCCAAGTTATAGGCCTGAACACTGAAGCTTTCTTT. Its protein is CASSQVIGLNTEAFF.

The CDR3 reads CASSLRDSHEQYF. CDR3 DNA sequence: TGTGCCAGCAGCCTCCGGGACTCTCACGAGCAGTACTTC. The chain is built from TRBV7-9 and TRBJ2-7; a weak D match, TRBD2 (6 bases). The CDR3 has 13 amino acids. Looked up from germline, CDR1 is SEHNR and CDR2 is FQNEAQ (reference sequence). V was cut by 5 bases and J by 5 bases, with 13 bases left in between.

The chain employs TRBV5-1 and TRBJ1-1, with D perhaps TRBD1 (6 bases). In germline, CDR1 is SGHRS, CDR2 YFSETQ. This CDR3 comprises 12 residues. Trimming removed 2 bases from V and 8 bases from J, with 10 bases in between. The CDR3 bases are TGCGCCAGCAGCTTCGGGGGGCCCGAAGCTTTCTTT. This gives the protein CASSFGGPEAFF.

Here the CDR3 DNA reads TGTGCCAGCAGCCAAAAAAGGACGGTCCAAGAGACCCAGTACTTC. Protein: CASSQKRTVQETQYF. The J gene is TRBJ2-5, the V gene TRBV3-1 (or the pseudogene TRBV3-2); D is unresolved. Trimming left V 2 bases short and J 1 base short, with 11 bases between. Germline V CDR1 and CDR2: LGHDT, YNNKEL (reference sequence). This CDR3 is built from 15 residues.

The chain combines TRBV5-6 with TRBJ1-5, with D unclear. The V gene lost 2 bases and the J gene lost 0 bases, with 12 bases spanning the gap. The length of the CDR3 is 16 residues. Germline V gene lookup returns CDR1 SGHDT and CDR2 YYEEEE. CDR3 sequence reads: CASSLSPGSSNQPQHF. CDR3 DNA sequence: TGTGCCAGCAGCTTATCCCCAGGCTCTAGCAATCAGCCCCAGCATTTT.